The next 31 T cell receptor beta chains were all read from a single sample in a study of blood T cell repertoires in COVID-19. The table came from immunoSEQ multiplex PCR; TCRdb's copy has only in-frame clones and leaves some out. The sample holds 100,000 to 150,000 clones, just under 85% seen once. The material sequenced was peripheral blood. Receptor source: a woman aged 50 to 60 with acute or convalescent COVID-19.

The chain carries TRBV6-1 and TRBJ1-4; TRBD1 matches at 8 bases. The germline V gene encodes CDR1 MNHNS and CDR2 SASEGT. V shed 3 bases and J 1 base; nucleotides not matched to a gene: 7. The CDR3 extends over 17 amino acids. CDR3 in DNA: TGTGCCAGCAGTGATGCTCTCAGGGGGCGAACTAATGAAAAACTGTTTTTT. Encoded protein: CASSDALRGRTNEKLFF.

This clone was detected a few times. The chain links TRBV6-6 to TRBJ1-4; TRBD1 aligns across 9 bases. The CDR3 loop spans 19 amino acids. J was trimmed by 5 bases and V by 5 bases; bases with no gene match: 18. Per germline, CDR1 MNHNY and CDR2 SVGAGI (reference sequence). CDR3 in amino acids: CASSRRNKPGQGQNEKLFF. For the CDR3, the DNA is TGTGCCAGCAGTCGCAGAAACAAACCGGGACAGGGCCAGAATGAAAAACTGTTTTTT.

CDR3 bases: TGTGCCAGTAGTATAACCAGACTTGAGAAACTGTTTTTT. This sequence encodes CASSITRLEKLFF. The rearrangement joins TRBV19 to TRBJ1-4; D remains ambiguous. Between the trimmed V and J ends, which lost 2 bases and 11 bases, there was a span of 12 bases. The CDR3 spans 13 residues. Germline V gene data show CDR1 as LNHDA and CDR2 as SQIVND (reference sequence).

The rearrangement joins TRBV2 to TRBJ2-3; 9 bases fit TRBD1. The CDR3 is 15 residues long. V trimming: 5 bases; J trimming: 2 bases; junction bases outside the gene matches: 5. Germline loops: CDR1 SNHLY, CDR2 FYNNEI. The CDR3 is CASSLDRGVTDTQYF. The CDR3 nucleotides read TGTGCCAGCAGTTTAGACAGGGGGGTCACAGATACGCAGTATTTT.

The chain employs TRBV3-1 (or the pseudogene TRBV3-2) and TRBJ1-4; possible D gene TRBD1, 6 bases. V lost 0 bases and J lost 7, with 18 bases in between. This CDR3 is 17 amino acids long. Germline assignment: CDR1 LGHDT and CDR2 YNNKEL (reference sequence). CDR3 in DNA: TGTGCCAGCAGCCAAGATTTCCCGACAGGCATAAGTGAAAAACTGTTTTTT. Its translation: CASSQDFPTGISEKLFF.

This CDR3 reads CASSSGYSNQPQHF. The CDR3, as DNA: TGTGCCAGCAGTTCCGGGTATAGCAATCAGCCCCAGCATTTT. This chain links TRBV27 with TRBJ1-5; D is undetermined. This CDR3 contains 14 residues. V lost 4 bases to trimming and J lost 0 bases, with 7 bases between them. Germline loops: CDR1 MNHEY, CDR2 SMNVEV (reference sequence).

The chain has TRBV19 and TRBJ1-1; D uncertain. V lost 6 bases, J lost 3 bases, and 11 bases lay in between. This CDR3 contains 13 residues. Looked up from germline, CDR1 is LNHDA and CDR2 is SQIVND (reference sequence). The CDR3, as DNA: TGTGCCAGTAGGGTAAGCGGGGACACTGAAGCTTTCTTT. This sequence encodes CASRVSGDTEAFF.

V gene TRBV6-1 combines with J gene TRBJ1-5; no reliable D call. Between the trimmed V and J ends, which lost 2 bases and 2 bases, there was a span of 4 bases. The CDR3 runs 13 residues. Germline V gives CDR1 MNHNS, CDR2 SASEGT. The CDR3 protein is CASSETRNQPQHF. CDR3 nucleotides: TGTGCCAGCAGTGAAACTCGCAATCAGCCCCAGCATTTT.

V gene TRBV7-2 combines with J gene TRBJ1-5; 11 bases map to TRBD1. This CDR3 contains 15 residues. CDR1 is SGHTA, CDR2 FQGNSA, per germline. The J segment lost 5 bases and the V segment lost 5 bases, leaving 5 bases of the junction unmatched. This CDR3 reads CASSAGTGGHQPQHF. The CDR3 DNA sequence: TGTGCCAGCAGCGCCGGGACAGGGGGGCATCAGCCCCAGCATTTT.

V gene TRBV7-2 combines with J gene TRBJ2-2, with 8 bases matching TRBD1. Losses at the gene ends were 5 bases for V and 4 bases for J; bases not matched to a gene: 6. Germline V gene lookup returns CDR1 SGHTA and CDR2 FQGNSA. This CDR3 has 15 residues. The CDR3 DNA follows: TGTGCCAGCAGCCGCGGGACAGGCTTCACCGGGGAGCTGTTTTTT. Residues: CASSRGTGFTGELFF.

The CDR3 sequence is CSAGDLRSPLHF. The CDR3, as DNA: TGCAGTGCTGGTGACTTGAGATCACCCCTCCACTTT. The rearrangement joins TRBV20-1 to TRBJ1-6; no definite D call. Germline V gene sequence: CDR1 DFQATT, CDR2 SNEGSKA (reference sequence). Trimming took off 5 bases at V and 10 bases at J, with 12 bases between the two ends. The CDR3 has 12 amino acids.

This chain joins TRBV5-1 and TRBJ2-1; a possible D gene is TRBD2 (5 bases). The V end was cut by 0 bases, the J end by 0 bases, with 13 bases between. The V gene's germline CDR1 is SGHRS and CDR2 YFSETQ. This CDR3 is built from 17 residues. CDR3 sequence reads: CASSLEIAPSSYNEQFF. For the CDR3, the DNA is TGCGCCAGCAGCTTGGAAATAGCGCCGAGCTCCTACAATGAGCAGTTCTTC.

The rearrangement joins TRBV9 to TRBJ2-1; 13 bases map to TRBD2. This CDR3 region has 16 residues. V dropped 0 bases and J dropped 8; count of bases not matched to a gene: 5. The germline V gene has CDR1 SGDLS and CDR2 YYNGEE. For the CDR3, the DNA is TGTGCCAGCAGCGTAGTAACTAGCGGGGGGGTCTATGAGCAGTTCTTC. Protein product: CASSVVTSGGVYEQFF.

The chain combines TRBV9 with TRBJ1-2, with D tentatively TRBD1 (6 bases). Germline CDR1 is SGDLS and CDR2 is YYNGEE. The CDR3 consists of 16 residues. V was pared by 1 base and J by 10 bases, with 23 bases between. CDR3 in amino acids: CASSVSIDRPSVDYTF. CDR3 in DNA: TGTGCCAGCAGCGTATCTATAGACAGGCCTTCCGTGGACTACACCTTC.

V gene TRBV5-1 combines with J gene TRBJ2-1; no definite D call. CDR1 SGHRS and CDR2 YFSETQ come from the germline V gene. V dropped 5 bases and J dropped 3 bases, with 12 bases sitting between them. This CDR3 contains 14 residues. CDR3 in amino acids: CASSHSGSYNEQFF. The DNA for the CDR3 is TGCGCCAGCAGTCATTCAGGAAGCTACAATGAGCAGTTCTTC.

The chain links TRBV29-1 to TRBJ1-2; 7 nucleotides agree with TRBD1. CDR3 size: 13 residues. V dropped 4 bases and J dropped 0; count of bases not matched to a gene: 2. CDR1 is SQVTM, CDR2 ANQGSEA, per germline. In nucleotides, the CDR3 is TGCAGCGTTGTACAGGGGTCTAACTATGGCTACACCTTC. It specifies CSVVQGSNYGYTF.

The rearrangement uses TRBV5-1 and TRBJ1-2; D might be TRBD1 (5 bases). The CDR3 is 15 residues long. The V and J ends lost 0 bases and 5 bases respectively, with 14 bases between them. Germline loops: CDR1 SGHRS, CDR2 YFSETQ. The CDR3: CASSLGAGWMYGYTF. In nucleotides, the CDR3 is TGCGCCAGCAGCTTGGGTGCAGGGTGGATGTATGGCTACACCTTC. The whole variable domain, remainder taken from reference TRBV5-1 and TRBJ1-2, is KAGVTQTPRYLIKTRGQQVTLSCSPISGHRSVSWYQQTPGQGLQFLFEYFSETQRNKGNFPGRFSGRQFSNSRSEMNVSTLELGDSALYLCASSLGAGWMYGYTFGSGTRLTVV.

This clone was picked up one time. This chain joins TRBV11-2 and TRBJ2-2; the D gene is possibly TRBD2 (5 bases). The CDR3 is 15 amino acids. Trimming shortened V by 3 bases and J by 1 base, and 9 bases separated the two germline ends. CDR1 and CDR2 (germline): SGHAT, FQNNGV. The CDR3 bases are TGTGCCAGCAGCTTTTACCGGGAGAACACCGGGGAGCTGTTTTTT. Translating gives CASSFYRENTGELFF.

The rearrangement joins TRBV7-9 to TRBJ2-2, with a weak D call TRBD1 (5 bases). From germline, CDR1 is SEHNR and CDR2 FQNEAQ (reference sequence). The length of the CDR3 is 15 residues. With 2 bases removed from V and 3 bases from J, the gap between germline ends came to 10 bases. The CDR3 spells CASSLRGLDTGELFF. DNA for the CDR3: TGTGCCAGCAGCTTAAGGGGTTTGGACACCGGGGAGCTGTTTTTT.

A single count supports this clone. V usage is TRBV11-2 and J usage is TRBJ2-3; 7 bases map to TRBD2. J lost 8 bases, V lost 5 bases, and 7 bases had no gene match. CDR3 size: 13 residues. The germline gives CDR1 SGHAT, CDR2 FQNNGV. The CDR3 sequence is CASSAQTGGTQYF. For the CDR3, the DNA is TGTGCCAGCAGCGCTCAAACGGGAGGTACGCAGTATTTT.

The chain links TRBV7-2 to TRBJ1-1; the match to TRBD1 covers 7 bases. The CDR3 has 16 amino acids. Trimming at V came to 1 base and at J to 0 bases, leaving 5 bases not matched to a gene. Germline CDR1 and CDR2: SGHTA and FQGNSA. Here the CDR3 reads CASSLDRGKMNTEAFF. CDR3 nucleotides: TGTGCCAGCAGCTTAGACAGGGGAAAGATGAACACTGAAGCTTTCTTT.

A few counts support this clone. This rearrangement joins TRBV12-3 or TRBV12-4 to TRBJ1-1, with a tentative D call TRBD1 (6 bases). The V and J ends lost 7 bases and 2 bases respectively, with 11 bases between them. This CDR3 spans 13 amino acids. The CDR3 region is CASTRTANTEAFF. DNA for the CDR3: TGTGCCAGCACCCGGACAGCTAACACTGAAGCTTTCTTT.

The chain recombines TRBV4-2 with TRBJ1-5; perhaps TRBD1 as D (6 bases). Looked up from germline, CDR1 is LGHNA and CDR2 is YNFKEQ. Between the trimmed V and J ends, which lost 0 bases and 7 bases, there was a span of 10 bases. The CDR3 consists of 14 residues. The CDR3 DNA follows: TGTGCCAGCAGCCAAGATCGGGGGGCCCAGCCCCAGCATTTT. Amino acids: CASSQDRGAQPQHF.

The genes are TRBV2 and TRBJ2-3; TRBD1 might be the D (6 bases). From germline, CDR1 is SNHLY and CDR2 FYNNEI. V was cut by 8 bases and J by 2 bases, with 14 bases left in between. The CDR3 is made up of 14 amino acids. The CDR3 DNA sequence: TGTGCCAGCTCTACAGGGTCCTCCACAGATACGCAGTATTTT. It codes for CASSTGSSTDTQYF.

The chain joins TRBV29-1 to TRBJ1-2, with 11 positions matching TRBD1. This CDR3 spans 15 amino acids. Trimming took 0 bases from V and 5 from J; bases not matched to a gene: 5. Per germline, CDR1 SQVTM and CDR2 ANQGSEA. CDR3 protein: CSVEDWDRGIYGYTF. Here the CDR3 DNA reads TGCAGCGTTGAAGATTGGGACAGGGGGATTTATGGCTACACCTTC.

This clone was detected only a few times. The chain links TRBV15 to TRBJ2-4; 9 positions agree with TRBD1. The ends lost 4 bases at V and 6 bases at J; junction bases unmatched: 4. The germline CDR1 and CDR2 sequences are LNHNV and YYDKDF (reference sequence). The CDR3 covers 14 residues. The CDR3 region has the DNA TGTGCCACCAGCAACAGGGGGCGAGGAAACATTCAGTACTTC. This codes for CATSNRGRGNIQYF. The full variable domain, completed using reference TRBV15 and TRBJ2-4, is DAMVIQNPRYQVTQFGKPVTLSCSQTLNHNVMYWYQQKSSQAPKLLFHYYDKDFNNEADTPDNFQSRRPNTSFCFLDIRSPGLGDTAMYLCATSNRGRGNIQYFGAGTRLSVL.

The chain has TRBV19 and TRBJ1-1; possible D gene TRBD1, 6 bases. V gave up 3 bases and J gave up 1 base, with 12 bases separating them. In germline, CDR1 is LNHDA, CDR2 SQIVND (reference sequence). This CDR3 has 15 amino acids. CDR3 bases: TGTGCCAGTAGTATCATGGTGGGGGCGAACACTGAAGCTTTCTTT. Protein sequence: CASSIMVGANTEAFF.

The rearrangement joins TRBV21-1 to TRBJ1-5; the table names TRBD1, a call not compared with the DNA. TRBV21-1 is labeled a pseudogene. The CDR3 consists of 15 residues. CDR3 nucleotides: TGTGCCAGCAGCAAATCGGGACAGGATAATCAGCCCCAGCATTTT. Its translation is CASSKSGQDNQPQHF.

The genes are TRBV9 and TRBJ1-3, with 7 bases lining up with TRBD1. The CDR3 sequence is 15 residues long. Germline V gene lookup returns CDR1 SGDLS and CDR2 YYNGEE. The ends lost 3 bases at V and 0 bases at J; junction bases unmatched: 3. CDR3 DNA: TGTGCCAGCAGCGCCGGGGACAGCTCTGGAAACACCATATATTTT. Translation gives CASSAGDSSGNTIYF. The full variable domain, completed using reference TRBV9 and TRBJ1-3, is DSGVTQTPKHLITATGQRVTLRCSPRSGDLSVYWYQQSLDQGLQFLIQYYNGEERAKGNILERFSAQQFPDLHSELNLSSLELGDSALYFCASSAGDSSGNTIYFGEGSWLTVV.

The genes are TRBV19 and TRBJ2-1, with 8 bases that match TRBD2. The CDR3 is 15 residues long. Germline loops: CDR1 LNHDA, CDR2 SQIVND (reference sequence). Germline trimming cut 3 bases from V and 4 bases from J; bases unmatched to any gene: 5. The CDR3 region is CASSISQRGYNEQFF. CDR3 DNA: TGTGCCAGTAGTATCTCCCAGCGGGGGTACAATGAGCAGTTCTTC.

This chain links TRBV7-8 with TRBJ1-4, with 10 bases identical to TRBD1. V lost 5 bases to trimming and J lost 3 bases; unmatched junction nucleotides: 6. This CDR3 has 16 residues. CDR1 and CDR2 (germline): SGHVS, FQNEAQ. In nucleotides, the CDR3 is TGTGCCAGCAGCCCCGACAGGGGGCTTTCTAATGAAAAACTGTTTTTT. This gives the protein CASSPDRGLSNEKLFF.